Following are 14 T cell receptor beta chains from one sample sequenced in a study of OX40 agonist ivuxolimab in advanced cancers. Sequencing was performed with immunoSEQ multiplex PCR; in TCRdb, only in-frame clones are kept and a portion is missing. The table shows about 64,000 clones, with about 80% occurring only once. The sequences come from CD4+ or CD8+ T cells sorted from blood, collected in a trial of the OX40 agonist ivuxolimab. The receptors come from an adult with an advanced solid tumor such as melanoma, head and neck, liver or kidney cancer.

This clone came up once. The CDR3 DNA sequence: TGCAGCGTGATAGATCTAGGGGGGGACTATGGCTACACCTTC. Amino acids: CSVIDLGGDYGYTF. The V call is TRBV29-1, the J call TRBJ1-2; D is perhaps TRBD1 (6 bases). Germline V CDR1 and CDR2: SQVTM, ANQGSEA. The CDR3 runs 14 residues. The V gene lost 6 bases and the J gene lost 3 bases, with 17 bases spanning the gap.

The chain joins TRBV7-9 to TRBJ1-2; no firm D call. Trimming took off 5 bases at V and 6 bases at J, with 13 bases between the two ends. The length of the CDR3 is 13 residues. Per germline, CDR1 SEHNR and CDR2 FQNEAQ (reference sequence). The CDR3 loop is CASSPGIRDGYTF. CDR3 DNA sequence: TGTGCCAGCAGCCCCGGGATCCGGGATGGCTACACCTTC.

The chain recombines TRBV28 with TRBJ1-1, with TRBD1 matching 12 bases. The trim removed 2 bases at V and 4 bases at J, leaving 23 bases unmatched. CDR1 and CDR2 (germline): MDHEN, SYDVKM. The CDR3 totals 22 residues. In nucleotides, the CDR3 is TGTGCCAGCAGTTTAACTGCCCTCATAGTTCGGGGACAGGGGGCTATGGGCACTGAAGCTTTCTTT. It translates to CASSLTALIVRGQGAMGTEAFF. The whole variable domain, remainder taken from reference TRBV28 and TRBJ1-1, is DVKVTQSSRYLVKRTGEKVFLECVQDMDHENMFWYRQDPGLGLRLIYFSYDVKMKEKGDIPEGYSVSREKKERFSLILESASTNQTSMYLCASSLTALIVRGQGAMGTEAFFGQGTRLTVV.

This sequence joins TRBV2 and TRBJ1-6; D remains ambiguous. The CDR3 sequence is 11 residues long. The germline gives CDR1 SNHLY, CDR2 FYNNEI. V lost 4 bases and J 7 bases, leaving 2 bases between the germline ends. In nucleotides, the CDR3 is TGTGCCAGCAGTGGGAATTCACCCCTCCACTTT. This sequence encodes CASSGNSPLHF.

The chain combines TRBV5-8 with TRBJ2-3, with 10 bases lining up with TRBD2. Germline V lookup: CDR1 SGHTS, CDR2 YDEGEE. CDR3 length equals 15 residues. V lost 1 base and J lost 8; bases outside the gene matches: 7. The CDR3 region is CASSLLGLAAATQYF. The CDR3, as DNA: TGTGCCAGCAGCTTGCTAGGACTAGCGGCCGCTACGCAGTATTTT.

J is TRBJ1-1 and V is TRBV9; unclear D gene. Trimming took 6 bases from V and 0 from J, leaving 18 bases between them. The CDR3 is 16 residues long. Germline-derived CDR1 and CDR2 are SGDLS and YYNGEE. The CDR3 DNA follows: TGTGCCAGCACCCGACTCGATTCCCAAGTGAACACTGAAGCTTTCTTT. It specifies CASTRLDSQVNTEAFF.

The chain employs TRBV6-1 and TRBJ1-5; 8 bases are shared with TRBD1. The CDR3 spans 13 residues. Germline assignment: CDR1 MNHNS and CDR2 SASEGT. The V segment lost 9 bases and the J segment 1 base; nucleotides outside the gene matches: 2. The CDR3 coding sequence is TGTGCCAGTAACAGGGGGAGCAATCAGCCCCAGCATTTT. This translates into CASNRGSNQPQHF.

V is TRBV4-1 and J is TRBJ2-4; D remains unclear. The germline V and J ends were trimmed by 0 bases and 6 bases, with 6 bases remaining between them. CDR1 is MGHRA, CDR2 YSYEKL, per germline. The CDR3 is 13 amino acids. The CDR3 loop reads CASSQDPGNIQYF. CDR3 bases: TGCGCCAGCAGCCAAGATCCAGGAAACATTCAGTACTTC.

This chain joins TRBV14 and TRBJ2-1; TRBD1 matches 7 bases. Germline V gene sequence: CDR1 SGHDN, CDR2 FVKESK. CDR3 length: 16 amino acids. J was trimmed by 5 bases and V by 2 bases; bases with no gene match: 9. In DNA, the CDR3 is TGTGCCAGCAGCCAAAAGCCCGGGACAGTAGACAATGAGCAGTTCTTC. It encodes CASSQKPGTVDNEQFF.

The rearrangement uses TRBV9 and TRBJ2-3, with 9 bases aligning to TRBD1. Germline CDR1 and CDR2: SGDLS and YYNGEE. The CDR3 runs to 15 residues. V gave up 2 bases and J gave up 2 bases; unmatched junction bases: 3. CDR3 protein: CASSVWDRATDTQYF. CDR3 coding DNA: TGTGCCAGCAGCGTTTGGGACAGGGCCACAGATACGCAGTATTTT.

This clone came up once. The chain joins TRBV13 to TRBJ2-7; tentatively, D is TRBD1 or TRBD2 (6 bases each). This CDR3 is built from 14 residues. V dropped 2 bases and J dropped 4 bases, with 12 bases sitting between them. Germline V gives CDR1 PRHDT, CDR2 FYEKMQ (reference sequence). Here the CDR3 reads CASSLRGGQYEQYF. In DNA form, the CDR3 reads TGTGCCAGCAGCTTACGTGGGGGGCAGTACGAGCAGTACTTC.

V is TRBV15 and J is TRBJ1-4; 11 nucleotides line up with TRBD1. Germline-derived CDR1 and CDR2 are LNHNV and YYDKDF (reference sequence). The CDR3 is 15 residues long. Trimming cost V 0 bases and J 8 bases; bases outside gene matches: 2. DNA of the CDR3: TGTGCCACCAGCAGAGATGGGACAGGGGGGGAAAAACTGTTTTTT. Amino acids: CATSRDGTGGEKLFF.

The chain carries TRBV7-9 and TRBJ1-2; D uncertain. CDR1 SEHNR and CDR2 FQNEAQ come from the germline V gene (reference sequence). V was shortened by 8 bases and J by 13 bases, with 11 bases between the two germline ends. The CDR3 has 9 residues. The CDR3 loop reads CASGLVATF. The CDR3 DNA is TGTGCCAGCGGACTGGTGGCCACCTTC.

Here the CDR3 reads CASSLEGERYQPQHF. The DNA for the CDR3 is TGTGCCAGCAGTTTAGAGGGGGAGAGGTATCAGCCCCAGCATTTT. This chain uses TRBV27 with TRBJ1-5, with a tentative D call TRBD1 (6 bases). Trimming stripped 2 bases from V and 5 bases from J, with 13 bases between. The CDR3 spans 15 residues. Germline CDR1 is MNHEY and CDR2 is SMNVEV (reference sequence).